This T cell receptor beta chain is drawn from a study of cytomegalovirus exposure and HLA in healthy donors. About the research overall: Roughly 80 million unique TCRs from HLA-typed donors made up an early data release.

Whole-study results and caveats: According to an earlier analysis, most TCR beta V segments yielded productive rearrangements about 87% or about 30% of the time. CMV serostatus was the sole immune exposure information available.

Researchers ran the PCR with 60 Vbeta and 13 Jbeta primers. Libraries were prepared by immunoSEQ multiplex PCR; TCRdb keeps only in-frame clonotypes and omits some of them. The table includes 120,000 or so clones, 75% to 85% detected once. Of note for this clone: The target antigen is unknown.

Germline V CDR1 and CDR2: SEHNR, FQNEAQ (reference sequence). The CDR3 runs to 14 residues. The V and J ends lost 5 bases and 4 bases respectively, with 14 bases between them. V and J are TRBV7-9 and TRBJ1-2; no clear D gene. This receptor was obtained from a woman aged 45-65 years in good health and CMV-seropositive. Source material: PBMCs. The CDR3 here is CASSAGPRGYGYTF. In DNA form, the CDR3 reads TGTGCCAGCAGCGCCGGACCTCGGGGCTATGGCTACACCTTC.